A selection of T cell receptor beta chains follows, all from one sample in a study of technical replicates of blood from a handful of donors. Assay: immunoSEQ multiplex PCR; the TCRdb copy retains only in-frame clones and omits some. The sample carries fewer than 75,000 clones, 85% to 90% recorded once. Sequenced material: PBMCs. All receptors come from a human donor in good health. Some clones in this sample may be carry-over from other donors' samples. Both conserved end residues are part of each CDR3. Each record gives: V gene, J gene, D gene, clone size, CDR3 protein, CDR3 DNA. The D gene is left open where the match is weak. Clone size is given for some rows only: seen once, a few or many times, or a class if the clone is expanded.

V: TRBV6-1
J: TRBJ1-4
D: NA
size: once
CDR3: CASSRRVANEKLFF
DNA: TGTGCCAGCAGTCGCAGGGTAGCTAATGAAAAACTGTTTTTT

V: TRBV4-3
J: TRBJ2-5
D: TRBD2
size: NA
CDR3: CASSQGSGGTQETQYF
DNA: TGCGCCAGCAGCCAAGGGTCGGGGGGTACCCAAGAGACCCAGTACTTC

V: TRBV19
J: TRBJ1-1
D: NA
size: NA
CDR3: CASSIIAGGTEAFF
DNA: TGTGCCAGTAGTATAATAGCGGGGGGCACTGAAGCTTTCTTT

V: TRBV27
J: TRBJ2-2
D: NA
size: NA
CDR3: CASSFSSTANTGELFF
DNA: TGTGCCAGCAGTTTTAGTTCTACCGCGAACACCGGGGAGCTGTTTTTT

V: TRBV6-5
J: TRBJ2-3
D: NA
size: NA
CDR3: CASRSQATDTQYF
DNA: TGTGCCAGCAGGTCACAGGCCACAGATACGCAGTATTTT

V: TRBV7-3
J: TRBJ2-2
D: TRBD2
size: NA
CDR3: CASSLITGTSGRGTGELFF
DNA: TGTGCCAGCAGCCTAATTACCGGGACTAGCGGGAGAGGGACCGGGGAGCTGTTTTTT

V: TRBV5-1
J: TRBJ2-2
D: TRBD1
size: NA
CDR3: CASSHPGTGGAGELFF
DNA: TGCGCCAGCAGCCATCCCGGGACAGGGGGCGCCGGGGAGCTGTTTTTT

V: TRBV15
J: TRBJ2-3
D: NA
size: NA
CDR3: CATSRDRARGSTDTQYF
DNA: TGTGCCACCAGCAGAGATAGGGCCCGGGGTAGCACAGATACGCAGTATTTT

V: TRBV18
J: TRBJ1-3
D: NA
size: once
CDR3: CASSPQDNPPGNTIYF
DNA: TGTGCCAGCTCACCTCAGGACAATCCCCCTGGAAACACCATATATTTT

V: TRBV30
J: TRBJ2-5
D: TRBD2
size: NA
CDR3: CAWSGLAGAETQYF
DNA: TGTGCCTGGAGTGGTCTAGCGGGAGCCGAGACCCAGTACTTC

V: TRBV5-6
J: TRBJ2-7
D: TRBD1
size: NA
CDR3: CASSPLRDREDEQYF
DNA: TGTGCCAGCAGCCCCCTCCGGGACAGGGAGGACGAGCAGTACTTC

V: TRBV27
J: TRBJ1-1
D: NA
size: NA
CDR3: CASRTGAWGNTEAFF
DNA: TGTGCCAGCAGGACAGGCGCTTGGGGGAACACTGAAGCTTTCTTT

V: TRBV6-6
J: TRBJ2-7
D: NA
size: NA
CDR3: CASRTNYEQYF
DNA: TGTGCCAGCAGAACTAACTACGAGCAGTACTTC

V: TRBV25-1
J: TRBJ2-2
D: NA
size: NA
CDR3: CASSTAGTGELFF
DNA: TGTGCCAGCAGTACTGCAGGGACCGGGGAGCTGTTTTTT

V: TRBV5-5
J: TRBJ1-6
D: NA
size: NA
CDR3: CASSPNPGTTWEALHF
DNA: TGTGCCAGCAGCCCTAATCCGGGGACGACGTGGGAGGCCCTCCACTTT

V: TRBV9
J: TRBJ2-3
D: NA
size: NA
CDR3: CASSVEGRGTDTQYF
DNA: TGTGCCAGCAGCGTAGAGGGCAGGGGCACAGATACGCAGTATTTT

V: TRBV7-2
J: TRBJ1-4
D: TRBD1
size: NA
CDR3: CASSPTGSGKLFF
DNA: TGTGCCAGCAGCCCGACAGGGTCTGGAAAACTGTTTTTT

V: TRBV7-9
J: TRBJ2-1
D: TRBD2
size: NA
CDR3: CASSLAAGGPWNEQFF
DNA: TGTGCCAGCAGCTTAGCAGCGGGGGGGCCGTGGAATGAGCAGTTCTTC

V: TRBV21-1
J: TRBJ1-1
D: NA
size: NA
CDR3: CASSALSGMNTEAFF
DNA: TGTGCCAGCAGCGCCCTATCAGGGATGAACACTGAAGCTTTCTTT

V: TRBV7-2
J: TRBJ2-7
D: TRBD2
size: NA
CDR3: CASSLEGVGLGDKQYF
DNA: TGTGCCAGCAGCTTAGAAGGGGTGGGACTAGGGGACAAGCAGTACTTC

V: TRBV11-1
J: TRBJ1-1
D: NA
size: NA
CDR3: CASSSRTGRATEAFF
DNA: TGTGCCAGCAGCTCGAGGACCGGGCGGGCCACTGAAGCTTTCTTT

V: TRBV30
J: TRBJ2-7
D: TRBD1
size: NA
CDR3: CAWSSGTGAYEQYF
DNA: TGTGCCTGGAGCTCTGGGACAGGGGCCTACGAGCAGTACTTC

V: TRBV7-2
J: TRBJ2-3
D: NA
size: NA
CDR3: CASSLGANSDTQYF
DNA: TGTGCCAGCAGCCTAGGTGCCAACTCAGATACGCAGTATTTT

V: TRBV27
J: TRBJ1-1
D: NA
size: NA
CDR3: CASSGPTGKAEAFF
DNA: TGTGCCAGCAGCGGACCAACAGGGAAAGCTGAAGCTTTCTTT

V: TRBV6-5
J: TRBJ1-5
D: NA
size: few
CDR3: CASSYSSGSNQPQHF
DNA: TGTGCCAGCAGTTACTCGTCGGGATCCAATCAGCCCCAGCATTTT

V: TRBV6-1
J: TRBJ1-5
D: NA
size: NA
CDR3: CASLQGKNQPQHF
DNA: TGTGCCAGCCTACAGGGAAAAAATCAGCCCCAGCATTTT

V: TRBV7-9
J: TRBJ1-4
D: TRBD1
size: NA
CDR3: CASSGRTGEEKLFF
DNA: TGTGCCAGCAGCGGACGGACAGGGGAGGAAAAACTGTTTTTT

V: TRBV5-1
J: TRBJ2-7
D: TRBD1
size: NA
CDR3: CASSPGTGGITTYEQYF
DNA: TGCGCCAGCAGCCCCGGGACAGGGGGAATCACGACCTACGAGCAGTACTTC

V: TRBV6-6
J: TRBJ2-7
D: TRBD1
size: NA
CDR3: CASSSIDRAYEQYF
DNA: TGTGCCAGCAGCTCCATAGACAGGGCTTATGAGCAGTACTTC